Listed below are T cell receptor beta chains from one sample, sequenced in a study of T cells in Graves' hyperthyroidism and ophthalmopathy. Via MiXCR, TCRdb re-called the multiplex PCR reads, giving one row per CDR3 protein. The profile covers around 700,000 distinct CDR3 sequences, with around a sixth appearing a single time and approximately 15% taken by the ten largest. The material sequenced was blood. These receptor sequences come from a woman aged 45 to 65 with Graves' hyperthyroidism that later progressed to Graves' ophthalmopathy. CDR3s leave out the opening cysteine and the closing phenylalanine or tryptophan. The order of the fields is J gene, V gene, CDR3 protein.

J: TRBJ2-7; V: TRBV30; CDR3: AWSVYTTYEQY
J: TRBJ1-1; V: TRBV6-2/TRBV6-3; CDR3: ASNSWDNMNTEAF
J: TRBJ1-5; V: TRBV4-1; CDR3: ASSPPGRNQPQH
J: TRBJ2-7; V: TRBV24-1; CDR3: ATSDPQGPYEQY
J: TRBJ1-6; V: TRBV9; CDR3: ASSAQGILSPLH
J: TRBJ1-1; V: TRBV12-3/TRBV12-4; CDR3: ASSRQALNTEAF
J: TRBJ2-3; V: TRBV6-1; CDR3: ASTHDRGYTSTDTQY
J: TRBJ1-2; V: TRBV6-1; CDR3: ASSYGNGYT
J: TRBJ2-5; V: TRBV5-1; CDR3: ASSSAGGIWETQY
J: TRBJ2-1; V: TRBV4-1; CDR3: ASSQEGQGISNEQF
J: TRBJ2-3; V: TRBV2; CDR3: ASSFDRPRTDTQY
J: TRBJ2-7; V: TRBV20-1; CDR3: SARDGQGRFSYEQY
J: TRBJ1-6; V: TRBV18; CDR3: ASSPNGQGDNSPLH
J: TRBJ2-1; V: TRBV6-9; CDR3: ASSYPGEQF
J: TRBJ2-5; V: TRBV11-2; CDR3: ASSQVGQQQETQY
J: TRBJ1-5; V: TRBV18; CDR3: ASSPQGGGNQPQH
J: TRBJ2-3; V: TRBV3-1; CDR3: ASSQEAGGVDTQY
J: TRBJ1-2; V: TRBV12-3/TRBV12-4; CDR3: ASTLKQGGVSGYT
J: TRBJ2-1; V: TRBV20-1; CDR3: SARLTNEQF
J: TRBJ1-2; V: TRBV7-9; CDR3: ASSLRLDSSVGYT
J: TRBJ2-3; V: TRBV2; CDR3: ASSGRGGRQDTQY
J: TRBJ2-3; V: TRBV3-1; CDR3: ASSLAGGASNTQY
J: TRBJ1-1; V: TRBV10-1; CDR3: ASSGGPNTEAF
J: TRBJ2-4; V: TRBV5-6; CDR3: ASSQGRGNIQY
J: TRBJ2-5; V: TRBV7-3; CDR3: ASSLQGGIQETQY
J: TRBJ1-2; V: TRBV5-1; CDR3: ASSLGPPGGSGYT
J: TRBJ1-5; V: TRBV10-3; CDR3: AISVSVSNQPQH
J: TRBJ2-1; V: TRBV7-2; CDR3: ASSLGSGGPSYNEQF
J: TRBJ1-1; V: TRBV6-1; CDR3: ASTRTPNTEAF
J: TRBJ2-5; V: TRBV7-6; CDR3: ASSRGGGTSGMETQY
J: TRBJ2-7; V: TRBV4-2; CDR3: ASSQVSAGAVHEQY
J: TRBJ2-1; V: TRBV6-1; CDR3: ASRTGDNEQF
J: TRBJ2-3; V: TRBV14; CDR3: ASSQDTWVRTDTQY
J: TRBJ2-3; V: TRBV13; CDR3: ASKMGQETDTQY